The clone carrying this T cell receptor (beta chain) has more than one count but fewer than ten. Its specificity is not known. The sample belongs to a study of human T cells and chemical hapten exposure. General study results and limits: The immune response of these alopecia patients might not match healthy individuals'. TCRs exceeding 1 in 1000 frequency stayed unchanged with DPC sensitization.

Original analysis: Ranging from roughly 23,224 to 700,000, TCR counts per sample had a median value of approximately 97,000. One entry per CDR3 protein results from TCRdb running MiXCR on the RACE reads. Here the V and J calls rest on TCRdb's processing, not on the authors' analysis. The table lists about 120,000 distinct CDR3 sequences, roughly 10% of them singletons, with around 2.4% in the top ten. Time point: patch test 3, about 24 weeks after DPC sensitization. Regarding treatment: therapeutic diphenylcyclopropenone sensitization with weekly scalp DPC. Unmatched junction bases numbered 5, after V lost 2 bases and J lost 2 bases. The CDR3 extends over 15 amino acids. CDR1 and CDR2 from the germline V gene are MNHEY and SMNVEV (reference sequence).

The sequence was collected from a woman aged 45 to 65 with alopecia areata. Some clones in this sample may be carry-over from other donors' samples. This material consisted of whole blood, taken in connection with sensitization to the hapten diphenylcyclopropenone (DPC). The chain links TRBV27 to TRBJ2-7; 8 nucleotides agree with TRBD2. CDR3 residues: CASSLGHGGAYEQYF. The DNA for the CDR3 is TGTGCCAGCAGTTTAGGTCACGGGGGGGCCTACGAGCAGTACTTC.